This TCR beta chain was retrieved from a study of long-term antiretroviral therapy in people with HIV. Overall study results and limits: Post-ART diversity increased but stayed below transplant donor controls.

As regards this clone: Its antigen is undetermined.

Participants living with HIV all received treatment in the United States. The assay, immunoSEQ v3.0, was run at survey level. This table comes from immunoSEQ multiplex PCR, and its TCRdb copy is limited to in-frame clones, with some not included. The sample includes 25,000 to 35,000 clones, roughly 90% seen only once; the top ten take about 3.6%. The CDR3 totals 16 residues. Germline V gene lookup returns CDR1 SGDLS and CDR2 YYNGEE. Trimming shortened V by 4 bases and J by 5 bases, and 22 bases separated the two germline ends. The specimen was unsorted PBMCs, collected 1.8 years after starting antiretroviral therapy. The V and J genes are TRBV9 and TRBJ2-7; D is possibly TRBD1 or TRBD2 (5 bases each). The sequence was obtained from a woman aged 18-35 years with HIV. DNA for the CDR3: TGTGCCAGCAGCCCCCTGAGGGGACCTAACGACCACGAGCAGTACTTC. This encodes CASSPLRGPNDHEQYF.